These 32 T cell receptor beta chains were all obtained from the same sample, sequenced in a study of CD8 T cells in Susac syndrome. RNA amounts of roughly 0.5 to 1 ug underwent reverse transcription with random hexamers. In TCRdb, the immunoSEQ multiplex PCR reads were re-called with MiXCR into one record per CDR3 protein. The top ten clones hold roughly 0.08% of a sample with 160,000 or so distinct CDR3 sequences, about 90% of them seen once. Sequenced sample: CD4+ T cells from PBMCs. These receptors all come from a human donor in good health.

The rearrangement links TRBV6-1 to TRBJ2-1; 11 bases are a match to TRBD2. This CDR3 is built from 18 residues. Germline CDR1 MNHNS, CDR2 SASEGT. V shed 4 bases and J 6 bases; nucleotides not matched to a gene: 14. The DNA of the CDR3 is TGTGCCAGCAGTGCGTCAACTAGCGGGAGAGGGGGATCCAATGAGCAGTTCTTC. It is translated as CASSASTSGRGGSNEQFF.

This chain connects TRBV20-1 to TRBJ1-1, with D unresolved. The CDR3 sequence is 13 residues long. The V gene lost 0 bases and the J gene lost 1 base, with 6 bases spanning the gap. The germline CDR1 and CDR2 sequences are DFQATT and SNEGSKA (reference sequence). DNA for the CDR3: TGCAGTGCTAGAGATGCGTGGAACACTGAAGCTTTCTTT. This encodes CSARDAWNTEAFF.

The genes are TRBV29-1 and TRBJ2-2; D uncertain. The CDR3 totals 14 residues. V was pared by 4 bases and J by 0 bases, with 9 bases between. CDR1 SQVTM and CDR2 ANQGSEA come from the germline V gene. The CDR3 region has the DNA TGCAGCGTTGTTGGGAACGCGAACACCGGGGAGCTGTTTTTT. This codes for CSVVGNANTGELFF.

The J gene is TRBJ2-6, the V gene TRBV7-3, with D possibly matching TRBD1 (6 bases). The V end lost 5 bases, the J end lost 0 bases, and 14 bases lay between the germline ends. Germline loops: CDR1 SGHTA, CDR2 FQGTGA. CDR3 length: 17 residues. The DNA of the CDR3 is TGTGCCAGCAGCCCCCCAGGGGTGGCCTCTGGGGCCAACGTCCTGACTTTC. Amino acids: CASSPPGVASGANVLTF. The full variable domain, its missing parts supplied by reference TRBV7-3 and TRBJ2-6, is GAGVSQTPSNKVTEKGKYVELRCDPISGHTALYWYRQSLGQGPEFLIYFQGTGAADDSGLPNDRFFAVRPEGSVSTLKIQRTERGDSAVYLCASSPPGVASGANVLTFGAGSRLTVL.

The J gene is TRBJ2-3, the V gene TRBV9; D is unclear. CDR1 SGDLS and CDR2 YYNGEE come from the germline V gene. Trimming removed 0 bases at V and 2 bases at J, with 10 bases between. This CDR3 is 15 amino acids long. The CDR3, as DNA: TGTGCCAGCAGCGTAGGCACATCCTTCACAGATACGCAGTATTTT. Residues: CASSVGTSFTDTQYF.

The V and J genes are TRBV7-2 and TRBJ2-3; 9 bases are shared with TRBD2. Germline loops: CDR1 SGHTA, CDR2 FQGNSA. Unmatched junction bases numbered 4, after V lost 5 bases and J lost 1 base. The CDR3 extends over 15 amino acids. CDR3 coding DNA: TGTGCCAGCAGCCTGAGACTAGCGGGCACAGATACGCAGTATTTT. Protein: CASSLRLAGTDTQYF.

The rearrangement joins TRBV7-2 to TRBJ2-2; no clear D. The V end lost 0 bases, the J end lost 7 bases, and 15 bases lay between the germline ends. CDR3 size: 16 residues. Germline V gene data show CDR1 as SGHTA and CDR2 as FQGNSA. CDR3 nucleotides: TGTGCCAGCAGCTTAGCGAAGACACCTGGCAGCGGGGAGCTGTTTTTT. It translates to CASSLAKTPGSGELFF.

This clonotype was seen just once. The chain uses TRBV25-1 and TRBJ2-7, with D possibly called TRBD1 or TRBD2 (6 bases each). Trimming pared 2 bases from V and 2 bases from J, leaving 13 bases between. Germline CDR1 reads MGHDK; CDR2 reads SYGVNS. The CDR3 sequence is 15 residues long. Written as DNA, the CDR3 is TGTGCCAGCAGTGAACTGAGGGGGGAGACCTACGAGCAGTACTTC. This sequence encodes CASSELRGETYEQYF.

This sequence joins TRBV6-4 and TRBJ2-2, with D maybe TRBD1 (6 bases). Trimming took off 8 bases at V and 4 bases at J, with 20 bases between the two ends. Germline lookup yields CDR1 MRHNA and CDR2 SNTAGT. CDR3 length: 16 amino acids. CDR3 coding DNA: TGTGCCAGCTCCCGAAGAGGGGGTGGAGGCACCGGGGAGCTGTTTTTT. This gives the protein CASSRRGGGGTGELFF.

The chain has TRBV7-2 and TRBJ2-2; D call uncertain. Germline V gene lookup returns CDR1 SGHTA and CDR2 FQGNSA. V was shortened by 2 bases and J by 5 bases, with 9 bases between the two germline ends. This CDR3 is 14 amino acids long. This chain's CDR3 is CASSLSPGTGELFF. The CDR3 region has the DNA TGTGCCAGCAGCTTATCTCCCGGAACCGGGGAGCTGTTTTTT.

The chain combines TRBV4-3 with TRBJ2-5; unclear D gene. V dropped 1 base and J dropped 5 bases, with 11 bases sitting between them. The germline CDR1 and CDR2 sequences are LGHNA and YSLEER. The CDR3 length is 14 residues. CDR3 in amino acids: CASSQGNSPETQYF. The CDR3 DNA follows: TGCGCCAGCAGCCAAGGAAACAGCCCGGAGACCCAGTACTTC.

This clonotype was observed once. Written as DNA, the CDR3 is TGTGCCAGCAAGATAGGAGATACGCAGTATTTT. It is translated as CASKIGDTQYF. The rearrangement uses TRBV2 and TRBJ2-3; D remains ambiguous. Trimming cost V 7 bases and J 5 bases, with 7 bases left between them. The germline gives CDR1 SNHLY, CDR2 FYNNEI. The CDR3 is 11 amino acids.

The chain carries TRBV5-1 and TRBJ1-1; possible D gene TRBD1, 6 bases. Deletions cut 4 bases from V and 3 bases from J, with 10 bases between. The CDR3 is made up of 13 amino acids. CDR1 and CDR2 from the germline V gene are SGHRS and YFSETQ. The CDR3 here is CASSAYRDTEAFF. The CDR3 DNA reads as TGCGCCAGCAGCGCCTACAGGGACACTGAAGCTTTCTTT.

The V and J genes are TRBV5-1 and TRBJ2-6, with 9 nucleotides matching TRBD1. CDR1 and CDR2 (germline): SGHRS, YFSETQ. This CDR3 comprises 17 residues. V dropped 2 bases and J dropped 2; count of bases not matched to a gene: 5. Here the CDR3 reads CASSFEGQGTGANVLTF. For the CDR3, the DNA is TGCGCCAGCAGCTTTGAGGGACAGGGAACTGGGGCCAACGTCCTGACTTTC.

The CDR3 DNA sequence: TGCAGTGCTAGAGCGCAGGGCATAGGCGGCTACACCTTC. It codes for CSARAQGIGGYTF. This chain connects TRBV20-1 to TRBJ1-2; D possibly corresponds to TRBD1 (5 bases). The germline V and J ends were trimmed by 1 base and 8 bases, with 14 bases remaining between them. The CDR3 runs to 13 residues. Germline V lookup: CDR1 DFQATT, CDR2 SNEGSKA (reference sequence).

The genes are TRBV5-6 and TRBJ1-1, with a possible D match to TRBD1 (5 bases). Germline V gene data show CDR1 as SGHDT and CDR2 as YYEEEE. The V end was cut by 1 base, the J end by 3 bases, with 7 bases between. The CDR3 runs to 13 residues. Here the CDR3 reads CASSLLGDTEAFF. As DNA, the CDR3 is TGTGCCAGCAGCTTGCTAGGGGACACTGAAGCTTTCTTT.

The V and J genes are TRBV20-1 and TRBJ2-7; D is possibly TRBD1 (5 bases). Germline V CDR1 and CDR2: DFQATT, SNEGSKA (reference sequence). The CDR3 length is 14 residues. The V gene lost 3 bases and the J gene lost 2 bases, with 14 bases spanning the gap. CDR3 bases: TGCAGTGCTAGTTCGGCAGGGCGAACCTACGAGCAGTACTTC. It is translated as CSASSAGRTYEQYF.

The V gene is TRBV14, the J gene TRBJ1-1, with D tentatively TRBD1 (5 bases). V shed 1 base and J shed 5 bases, with 8 bases lying between them. The CDR3 is 13 residues long. In germline, CDR1 is SGHDN, CDR2 FVKESK. CDR3 protein: CASSQGAGTEAFF. The DNA of the CDR3 is TGTGCCAGCAGCCAAGGGGCAGGGACTGAAGCTTTCTTT. The full variable domain, its missing parts supplied by reference TRBV14 and TRBJ1-1, is EAGVTQFPSHSVIEKGQTVTLRCDPISGHDNLYWYRRVMGKEIKFLLHFVKESKQDESGMPNNRFLAERTGGTYSTLKVQPAELEDSGVYFCASSQGAGTEAFFGQGTRLTVV.

The chain joins TRBV5-1 to TRBJ2-1; possibly TRBD1 for D (10 bases). Germline V lookup: CDR1 SGHRS, CDR2 YFSETQ. The CDR3 runs 21 residues. V was pared by 3 bases and J by 3 bases, with 31 bases between. The CDR3 loop reads CASSSPPGTGATSGFYNEQFF. CDR3 nucleotides: TGCGCCAGCAGCTCACCACCCGGGACAGGGGCGACTAGCGGATTCTACAATGAGCAGTTCTTC.

The V gene is TRBV19, the J gene TRBJ2-5; D not resolved. Trimming stripped 6 bases from V and 1 base from J, with 9 bases between. CDR1 and CDR2 from the germline V gene are LNHDA and SQIVND (reference sequence). The CDR3 contains 13 residues. DNA for the CDR3: TGTGCCAGTAGGTACCGGTTCCAAGAGACCCAGTACTTC. Amino acid sequence: CASRYRFQETQYF.

CDR3 DNA sequence: TGTGCCAGCAGCCCTCGGACAGGGCCGATCTCTGGAAACACCATATATTTT. Translated: CASSPRTGPISGNTIYF. The gene calls are TRBV3-1 and TRBJ1-3; TRBD1 aligns across 8 bases. Germline CDR1 LGHDT, CDR2 YNNKEL (reference sequence). The CDR3 has 17 amino acids. The trim removed 4 bases at V and 0 bases at J, leaving 8 bases unmatched.

V and J are TRBV7-2 and TRBJ1-5, with D hard to call. Per the germline V gene, CDR1 is SGHTA and CDR2 is FQGNSA. Trimming took off 1 base at V and 5 bases at J, with 6 bases between the two ends. The CDR3 covers 13 residues. Here the CDR3 reads CASSLGEDQPQHF. In DNA, the CDR3 is TGTGCCAGCAGCTTAGGTGAGGATCAGCCCCAGCATTTT.

J is TRBJ1-5 and V is TRBV19, with no clear D. CDR3 length equals 15 residues. The germline V gene has CDR1 LNHDA and CDR2 SQIVND (reference sequence). The ends were cut back, 3 bases at V and 4 bases at J, with 13 bases in the middle. DNA for the CDR3: TGTGCCAGTAGTATTGAGGTACGGCAAAATCAGCCCCAGCATTTT. Protein product: CASSIEVRQNQPQHF.

The chain combines TRBV7-9 with TRBJ2-7; possibly TRBD1 or TRBD2 for D (5 bases each). V dropped 4 bases and J dropped 0 bases, with 10 bases sitting between them. Germline CDR1 and CDR2: SEHNR and FQNEAQ (reference sequence). This CDR3 is 14 amino acids long. As DNA, the CDR3 is TGTGCCAGCAGCTGGGGGATGAGCTCCTACGAGCAGTACTTC. As protein: CASSWGMSSYEQYF.

J is TRBJ2-1 and V is TRBV18; D possibly corresponds to TRBD1 (6 bases). V was pared by 4 bases and J by 5 bases, with 9 bases between. The CDR3 sequence is 13 residues long. Per the germline V gene, CDR1 is KGHSH and CDR2 is LQKENI. The CDR3: CASSQNRDNEQFF. The CDR3 nucleotides are TGTGCCAGCTCACAAAACAGGGACAATGAGCAGTTCTTC.

V and J are TRBV29-1 and TRBJ2-5, with a tentative D call TRBD2 (5 bases). This CDR3 region has 12 residues. Trimming took off 4 bases at V and 2 bases at J, with 8 bases between the two ends. Germline V lookup: CDR1 SQVTM, CDR2 ANQGSEA. CDR3 region: CSVAEGQETQYF. Here the CDR3 DNA reads TGCAGCGTTGCAGAGGGACAAGAGACCCAGTACTTC.

The rearrangement uses TRBV9 and TRBJ1-5; the D gene is possibly TRBD1 (6 bases). CDR1 and CDR2 (germline): SGDLS, YYNGEE. V was clipped by 2 bases and J by 4 bases, with 13 bases between them. The length of the CDR3 is 15 residues. The CDR3 spells CASSVTGNMNQPQHF. The CDR3, as DNA: TGTGCCAGCAGCGTTACAGGGAATATGAATCAGCCCCAGCATTTT.

The rearrangement joins TRBV24-1 to TRBJ2-3, with a weak D call TRBD1 (6 bases). The CDR3 is 13 residues long. Trimming left V 2 bases short and J 5 bases short, with 7 bases between. The germline V gene encodes CDR1 KGHDR and CDR2 SFDVKD. CDR3 coding DNA: TGTGCCACCAGTGATTACAGGGTAGATACGCAGTATTTT. Its translation: CATSDYRVDTQYF.

The V gene is TRBV5-1, the J gene TRBJ2-2; no firm D call. V was cut by 2 bases and J by 0 bases, with 11 bases left in between. The CDR3 covers 16 residues. CDR1 and CDR2 from the germline V gene are SGHRS and YFSETQ. The CDR3 DNA follows: TGCGCCAGCAGCTTTAAGGGTAATGCGAACACCGGGGAGCTGTTTTTT. Translating it yields CASSFKGNANTGELFF.

In this sample, this clonotype turned up once. V and J are TRBV24-1 and TRBJ2-3, with 10 bases matching TRBD2. CDR3 size: 13 residues. The J segment lost 0 bases and the V segment lost 11 bases, leaving 1 base of the junction unmatched. Germline V gives CDR1 KGHDR, CDR2 SFDVKD. The CDR3 protein is CAIAGGSTDTQYF. Written as DNA, the CDR3 is TGTGCCATAGCGGGGGGTAGCACAGATACGCAGTATTTT.

The chain recombines TRBV4-2 with TRBJ1-6; TRBD1 matches at 10 bases. Trimming took 2 bases from V and 7 from J; bases not matched to a gene: 5. The length of the CDR3 is 16 residues. The germline V gene has CDR1 LGHNA and CDR2 YNFKEQ. The CDR3 region has the DNA TGTGCCAGCAGCCAAAGCTTGGGACAGGGGAATTCACCCCTCCACTTT. The encoded protein is CASSQSLGQGNSPLHF.

The CDR3 is CASTTQTDTQYF. The CDR3 DNA sequence: TGTGCCAGCACCACCCAGACAGATACGCAGTATTTT. The chain couples TRBV12-3 or TRBV12-4 to TRBJ2-3, with D unresolved. This CDR3 is built from 12 residues. V was pared by 7 bases and J by 3 bases, with 8 bases between.